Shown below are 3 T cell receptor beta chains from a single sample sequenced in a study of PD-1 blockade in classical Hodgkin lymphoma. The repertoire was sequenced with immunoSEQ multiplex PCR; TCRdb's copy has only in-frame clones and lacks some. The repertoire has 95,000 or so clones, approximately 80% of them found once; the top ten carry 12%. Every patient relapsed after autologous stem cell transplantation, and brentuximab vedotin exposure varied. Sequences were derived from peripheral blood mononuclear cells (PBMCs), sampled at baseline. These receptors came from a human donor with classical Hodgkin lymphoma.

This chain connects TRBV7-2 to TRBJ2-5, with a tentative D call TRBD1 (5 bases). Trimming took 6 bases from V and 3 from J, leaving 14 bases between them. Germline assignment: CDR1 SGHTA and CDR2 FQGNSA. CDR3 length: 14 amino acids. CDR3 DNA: TGTGCCAGCAGGCCCGACAGAGCTAAAGAGACCCAGTACTTC. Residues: CASRPDRAKETQYF.

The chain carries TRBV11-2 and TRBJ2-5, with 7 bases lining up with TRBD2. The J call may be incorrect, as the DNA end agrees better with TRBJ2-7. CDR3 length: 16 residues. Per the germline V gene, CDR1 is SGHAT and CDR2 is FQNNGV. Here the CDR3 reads CASSPGTITSSYEQYF. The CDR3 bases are TGTGCCAGCAGCCCCGGGACTATAACAAGCTCCTACGAGCAGTACTTC.

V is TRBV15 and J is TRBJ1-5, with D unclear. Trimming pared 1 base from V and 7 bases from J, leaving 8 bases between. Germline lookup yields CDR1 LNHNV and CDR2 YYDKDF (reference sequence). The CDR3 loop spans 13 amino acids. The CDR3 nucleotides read TGTGCCACCAGCAGAGTGGCGGGGCAGCCCCAGCATTTT. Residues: CATSRVAGQPQHF.